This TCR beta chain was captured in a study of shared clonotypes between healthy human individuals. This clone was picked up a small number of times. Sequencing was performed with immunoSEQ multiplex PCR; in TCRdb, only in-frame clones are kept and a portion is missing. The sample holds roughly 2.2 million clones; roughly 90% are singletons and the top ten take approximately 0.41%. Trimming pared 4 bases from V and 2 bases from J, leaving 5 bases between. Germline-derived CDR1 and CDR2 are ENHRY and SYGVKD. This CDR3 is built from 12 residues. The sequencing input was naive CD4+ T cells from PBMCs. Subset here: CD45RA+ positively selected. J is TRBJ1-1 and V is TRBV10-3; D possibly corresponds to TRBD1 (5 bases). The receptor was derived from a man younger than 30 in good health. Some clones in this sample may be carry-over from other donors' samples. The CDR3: CAISGDNTEAFF. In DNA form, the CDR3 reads TGTGCCATCAGTGGGGACAACACTGAAGCTTTCTTT.